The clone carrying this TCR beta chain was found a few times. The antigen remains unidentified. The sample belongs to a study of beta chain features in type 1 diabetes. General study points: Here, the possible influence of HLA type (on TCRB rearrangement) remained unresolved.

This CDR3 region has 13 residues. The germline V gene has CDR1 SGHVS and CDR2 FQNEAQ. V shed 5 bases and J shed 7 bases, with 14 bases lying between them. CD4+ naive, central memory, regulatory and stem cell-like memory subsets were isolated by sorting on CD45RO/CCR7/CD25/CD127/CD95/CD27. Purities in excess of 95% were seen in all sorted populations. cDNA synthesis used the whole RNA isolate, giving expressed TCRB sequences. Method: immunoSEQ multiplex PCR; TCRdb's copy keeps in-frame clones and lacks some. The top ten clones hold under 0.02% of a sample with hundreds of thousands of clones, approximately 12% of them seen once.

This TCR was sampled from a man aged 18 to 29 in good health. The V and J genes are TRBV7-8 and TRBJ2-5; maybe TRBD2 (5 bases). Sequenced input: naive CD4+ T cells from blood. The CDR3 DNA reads TGTGCCAGCAGCCCTCTGGGAGAGGGGACCCAGTACTTC. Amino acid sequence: CASSPLGEGTQYF.